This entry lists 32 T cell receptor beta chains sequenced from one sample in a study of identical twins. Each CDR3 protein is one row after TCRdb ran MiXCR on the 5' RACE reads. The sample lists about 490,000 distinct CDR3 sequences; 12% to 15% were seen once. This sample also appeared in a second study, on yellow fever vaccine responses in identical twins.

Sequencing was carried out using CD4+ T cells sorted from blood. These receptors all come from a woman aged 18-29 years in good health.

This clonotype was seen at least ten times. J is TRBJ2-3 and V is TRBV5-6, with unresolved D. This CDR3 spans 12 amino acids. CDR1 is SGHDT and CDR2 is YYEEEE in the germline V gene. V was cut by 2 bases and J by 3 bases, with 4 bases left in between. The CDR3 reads CASSLQTDTQYF. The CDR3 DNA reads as TGTGCCAGCAGCTTACAGACAGATACGCAGTATTTT.

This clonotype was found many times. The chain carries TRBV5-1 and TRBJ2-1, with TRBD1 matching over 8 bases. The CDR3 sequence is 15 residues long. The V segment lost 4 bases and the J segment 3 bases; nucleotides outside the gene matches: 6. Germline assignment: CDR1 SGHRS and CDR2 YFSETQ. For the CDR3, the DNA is TGCGCCAGCAGCGTACAGGGGGTGATCTACAATGAGCAGTTCTTC. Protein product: CASSVQGVIYNEQFF.

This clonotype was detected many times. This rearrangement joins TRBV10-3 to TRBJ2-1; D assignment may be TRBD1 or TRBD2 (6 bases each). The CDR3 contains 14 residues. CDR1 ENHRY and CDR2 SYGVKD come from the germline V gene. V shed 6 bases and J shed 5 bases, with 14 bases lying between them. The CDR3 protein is CAIRGGDRDNEQFF. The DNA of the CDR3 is TGTGCCATCAGGGGGGGCGACAGAGACAATGAGCAGTTCTTC.

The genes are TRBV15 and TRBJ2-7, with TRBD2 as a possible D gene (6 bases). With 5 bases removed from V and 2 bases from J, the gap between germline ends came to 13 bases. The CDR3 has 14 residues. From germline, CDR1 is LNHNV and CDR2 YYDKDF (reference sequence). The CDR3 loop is CATSGSGSPYEQYF. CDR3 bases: TGTGCCACCAGCGGCTCCGGGAGTCCCTACGAGCAGTACTTC. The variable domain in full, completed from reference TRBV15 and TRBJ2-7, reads DAMVIQNPRYQVTQFGKPVTLSCSQTLNHNVMYWYQQKSSQAPKLLFHYYDKDFNNEADTPDNFQSRRPNTSFCFLDIRSPGLGDTAMYLCATSGSGSPYEQYFGPGTRLTVT.

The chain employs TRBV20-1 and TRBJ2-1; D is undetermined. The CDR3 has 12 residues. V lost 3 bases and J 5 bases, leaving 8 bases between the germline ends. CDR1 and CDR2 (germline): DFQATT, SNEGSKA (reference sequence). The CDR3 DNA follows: TGCAGTGCTAGGCGTCAGAACAATGAGCAGTTCTTC. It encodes CSARRQNNEQFF.

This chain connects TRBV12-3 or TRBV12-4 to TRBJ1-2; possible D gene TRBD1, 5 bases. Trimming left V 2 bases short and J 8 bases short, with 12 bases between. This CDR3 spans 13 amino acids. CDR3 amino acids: CASSLRGWGGYTF. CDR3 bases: TGTGCCAGCAGTTTACGAGGATGGGGGGGCTACACCTTC.

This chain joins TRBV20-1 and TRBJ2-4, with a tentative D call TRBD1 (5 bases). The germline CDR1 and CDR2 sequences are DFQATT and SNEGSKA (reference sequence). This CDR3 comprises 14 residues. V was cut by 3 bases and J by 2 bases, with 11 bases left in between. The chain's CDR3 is CSASGGASKNIQYF. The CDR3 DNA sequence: TGCAGTGCTAGCGGTGGGGCGTCCAAAAACATTCAGTACTTC.

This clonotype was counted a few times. Here the CDR3 DNA reads TGTGCCAGCAGCGCCTCCCCATTTTTCGGGGGGGCCGGGCATGAGCAGTTCTTC. It yields the protein CASSASPFFGGAGHEQFF. The J gene is TRBJ2-1, the V gene TRBV7-8; 8 bases align to TRBD2. The CDR3 contains 18 residues. Germline values: CDR1 SGHVS, CDR2 FQNEAQ. The junction had 20 bases not matched to a gene; V was cut back by 5 bases and J by 8 bases.

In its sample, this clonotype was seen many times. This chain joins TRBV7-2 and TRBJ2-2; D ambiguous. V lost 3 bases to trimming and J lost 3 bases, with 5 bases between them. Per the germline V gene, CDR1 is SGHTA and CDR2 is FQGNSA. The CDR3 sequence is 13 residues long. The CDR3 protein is CASSFPHTGELFF. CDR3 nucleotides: TGTGCCAGCAGCTTTCCGCACACCGGGGAGCTGTTTTTT.

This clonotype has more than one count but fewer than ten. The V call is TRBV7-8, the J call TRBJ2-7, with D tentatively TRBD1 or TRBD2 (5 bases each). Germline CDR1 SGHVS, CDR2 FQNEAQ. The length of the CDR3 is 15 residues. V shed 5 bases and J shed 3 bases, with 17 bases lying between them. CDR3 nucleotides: TGTGCCAGCAGCCCCGTGGTGGGACGGAACTACGAGCAGTACTTC. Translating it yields CASSPVVGRNYEQYF.

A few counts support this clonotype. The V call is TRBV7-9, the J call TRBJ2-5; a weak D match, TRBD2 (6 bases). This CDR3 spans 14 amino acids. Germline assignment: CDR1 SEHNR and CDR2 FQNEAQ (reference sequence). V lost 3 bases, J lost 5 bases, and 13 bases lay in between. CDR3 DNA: TGTGCCAGCAGCTTTGCGGGATTTGGGGAGACCCAGTACTTC. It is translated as CASSFAGFGETQYF. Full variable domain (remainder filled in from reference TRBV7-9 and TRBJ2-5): DTGVSQNPRHKITKRGQNVTFRCDPISEHNRLYWYRQTLGQGPEFLTYFQNEAQLEKSRLLSDRFSAERPKGSFSTLEIQRTEQGDSAMYLCASSFAGFGETQYFGPGTRLLVL.

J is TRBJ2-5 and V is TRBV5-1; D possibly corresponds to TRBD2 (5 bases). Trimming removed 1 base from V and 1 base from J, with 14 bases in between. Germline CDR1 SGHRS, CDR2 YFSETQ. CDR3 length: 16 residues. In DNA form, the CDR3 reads TGCGCCAGCAGCTTGATTGGTCGGGGAATCCAAGAGACCCAGTACTTC. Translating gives CASSLIGRGIQETQYF.

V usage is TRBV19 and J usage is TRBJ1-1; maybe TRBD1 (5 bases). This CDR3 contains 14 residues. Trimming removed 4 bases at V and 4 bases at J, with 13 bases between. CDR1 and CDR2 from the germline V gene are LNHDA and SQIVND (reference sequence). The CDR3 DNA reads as TGTGCCAGTAGTACCACGGGGGTCGGCACTGAAGCTTTCTTT. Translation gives CASSTTGVGTEAFF.

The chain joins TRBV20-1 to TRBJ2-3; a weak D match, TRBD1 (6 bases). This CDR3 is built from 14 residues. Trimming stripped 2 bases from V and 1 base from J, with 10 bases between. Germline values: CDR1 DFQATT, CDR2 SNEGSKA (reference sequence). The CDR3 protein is CSARQGPRTDTQYF. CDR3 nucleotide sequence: TGCAGTGCTAGACAGGGGCCTCGCACAGATACGCAGTATTTT.

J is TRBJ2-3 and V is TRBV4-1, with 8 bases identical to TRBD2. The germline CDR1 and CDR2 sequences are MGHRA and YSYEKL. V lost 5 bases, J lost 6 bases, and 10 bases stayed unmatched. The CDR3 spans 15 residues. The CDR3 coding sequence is TGCGCCAGCAGCTTCGGGACTAGTCAGGGTGATACGCAGTATTTT. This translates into CASSFGTSQGDTQYF.

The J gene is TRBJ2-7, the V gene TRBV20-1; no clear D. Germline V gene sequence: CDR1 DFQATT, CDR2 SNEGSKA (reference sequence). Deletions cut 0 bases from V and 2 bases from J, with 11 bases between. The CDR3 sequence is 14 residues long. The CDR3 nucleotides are TGCAGTGCTAGAGAAACGACAAGAACCTACGAGCAGTACGTC. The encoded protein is CSARETTRTYEQYV.

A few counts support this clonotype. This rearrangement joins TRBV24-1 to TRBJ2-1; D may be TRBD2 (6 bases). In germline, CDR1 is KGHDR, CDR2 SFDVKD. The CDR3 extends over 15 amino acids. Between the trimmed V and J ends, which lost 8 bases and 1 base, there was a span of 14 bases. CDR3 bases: TGTGCCACCACCGCCGGGACTGCGTCCTACAATGAGCAGTTCTTC. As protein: CATTAGTASYNEQFF.

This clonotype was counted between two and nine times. The CDR3 sequence is CASSQGGTFKPEAFF. CDR3 in DNA: TGTGCCAGCAGCCAAGGAGGGACCTTCAAGCCTGAAGCTTTCTTT. The chain joins TRBV3-1 to TRBJ1-1; D might be TRBD1 (5 bases). CDR1 is LGHDT, CDR2 YNNKEL, per germline (reference sequence). The V end was cut by 1 base, the J end by 6 bases, with 15 bases between. CDR3 length: 15 residues.

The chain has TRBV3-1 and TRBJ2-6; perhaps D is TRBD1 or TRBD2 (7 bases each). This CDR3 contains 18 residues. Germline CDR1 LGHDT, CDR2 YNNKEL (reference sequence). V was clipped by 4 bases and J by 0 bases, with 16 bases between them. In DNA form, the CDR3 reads TGTGCCAGCAGCCCAGGGGGGGCTATGGTCTCTGGGGCCAACGTCCTGACTTTC. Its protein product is CASSPGGAMVSGANVLTF.

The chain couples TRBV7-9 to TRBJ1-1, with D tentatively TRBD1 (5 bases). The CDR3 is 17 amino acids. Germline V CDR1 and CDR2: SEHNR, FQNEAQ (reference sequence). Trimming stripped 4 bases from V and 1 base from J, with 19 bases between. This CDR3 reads CASSSDSSGVTNTEAFF. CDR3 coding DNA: TGTGCCAGCAGCTCCGACAGTTCGGGGGTAACGAACACTGAAGCTTTCTTT. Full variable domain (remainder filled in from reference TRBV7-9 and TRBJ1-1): DTGVSQNPRHKITKRGQNVTFRCDPISEHNRLYWYRQTLGQGPEFLTYFQNEAQLEKSRLLSDRFSAERPKGSFSTLEIQRTEQGDSAMYLCASSSDSSGVTNTEAFFGQGTRLTVV.

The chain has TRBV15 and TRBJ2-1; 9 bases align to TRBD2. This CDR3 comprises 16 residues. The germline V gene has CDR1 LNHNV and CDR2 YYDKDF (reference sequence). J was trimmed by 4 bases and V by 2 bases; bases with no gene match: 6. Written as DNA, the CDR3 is TGTGCCACCAGCAGAAACCCAGGACTAGCGTACAATGAGCAGTTCTTC. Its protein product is CATSRNPGLAYNEQFF.

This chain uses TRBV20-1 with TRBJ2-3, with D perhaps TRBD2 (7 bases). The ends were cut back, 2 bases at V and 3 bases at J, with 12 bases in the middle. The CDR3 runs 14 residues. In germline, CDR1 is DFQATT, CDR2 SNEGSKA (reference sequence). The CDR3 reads CSARRGGPTDTQYF. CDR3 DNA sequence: TGCAGTGCTAGAAGGGGGGGGCCAACAGATACGCAGTATTTT.

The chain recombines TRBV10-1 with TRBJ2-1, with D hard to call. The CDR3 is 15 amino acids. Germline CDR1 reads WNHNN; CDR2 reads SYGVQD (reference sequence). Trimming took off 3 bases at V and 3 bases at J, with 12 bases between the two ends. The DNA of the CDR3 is TGCGCCAGCAGTGAAGGCGGAACAATCTACAATGAGCAGTTCTTC. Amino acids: CASSEGGTIYNEQFF.

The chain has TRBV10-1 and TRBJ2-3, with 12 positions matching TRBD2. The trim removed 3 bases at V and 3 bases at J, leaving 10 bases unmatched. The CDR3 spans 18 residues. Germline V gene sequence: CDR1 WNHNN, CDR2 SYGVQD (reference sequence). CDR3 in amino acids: CASSEGLAGGYMTDTQYF. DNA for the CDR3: TGCGCCAGCAGTGAAGGCCTAGCGGGAGGGTATATGACAGATACGCAGTATTTT.

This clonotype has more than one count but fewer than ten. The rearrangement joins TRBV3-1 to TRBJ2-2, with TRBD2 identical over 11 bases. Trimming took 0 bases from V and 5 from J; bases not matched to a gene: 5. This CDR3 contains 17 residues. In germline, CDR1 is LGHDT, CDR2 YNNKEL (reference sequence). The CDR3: CASSQDLLAGETGELFF. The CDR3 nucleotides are TGTGCCAGCAGCCAAGATCTACTAGCGGGAGAAACCGGGGAGCTGTTTTTT.

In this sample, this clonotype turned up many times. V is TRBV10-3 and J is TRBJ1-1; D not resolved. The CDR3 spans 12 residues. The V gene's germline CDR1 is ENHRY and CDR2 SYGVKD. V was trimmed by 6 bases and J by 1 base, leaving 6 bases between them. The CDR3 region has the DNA TGTGCCATCAGGAGAGAGAACACTGAAGCTTTCTTT. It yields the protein CAIRRENTEAFF.

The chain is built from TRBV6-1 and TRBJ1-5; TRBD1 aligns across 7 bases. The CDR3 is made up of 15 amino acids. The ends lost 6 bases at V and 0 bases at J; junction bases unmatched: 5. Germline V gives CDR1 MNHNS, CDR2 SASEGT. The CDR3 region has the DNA TGTGCCAGCAGGGGGACAGCAGATAGCAATCAGCCCCAGCATTTT. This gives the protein CASRGTADSNQPQHF.

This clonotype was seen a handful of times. Here the CDR3 DNA reads TGCGCCAGCAAGGAGGCACTTCAAGAGACCCAGTACTTC. This translates into CASKEALQETQYF. The gene calls are TRBV5-1 and TRBJ2-5; perhaps TRBD2 as D (5 bases). V was pared by 6 bases and J by 2 bases, with 11 bases between. Germline CDR1 is SGHRS and CDR2 is YFSETQ. CDR3 size: 13 residues.

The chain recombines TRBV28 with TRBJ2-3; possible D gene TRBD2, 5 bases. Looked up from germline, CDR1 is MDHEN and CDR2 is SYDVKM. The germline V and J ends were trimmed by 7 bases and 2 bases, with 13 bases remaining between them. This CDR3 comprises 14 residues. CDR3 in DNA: TGTGCCAGCAACCCTACGGGATACACAGATACGCAGTATTTT. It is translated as CASNPTGYTDTQYF.

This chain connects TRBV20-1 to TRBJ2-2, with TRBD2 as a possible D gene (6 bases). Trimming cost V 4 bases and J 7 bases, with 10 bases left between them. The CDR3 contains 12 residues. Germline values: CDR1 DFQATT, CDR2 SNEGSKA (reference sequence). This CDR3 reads CSAMRGIGELFF. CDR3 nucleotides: TGCAGTGCTATGCGGGGCATCGGGGAGCTGTTTTTT.

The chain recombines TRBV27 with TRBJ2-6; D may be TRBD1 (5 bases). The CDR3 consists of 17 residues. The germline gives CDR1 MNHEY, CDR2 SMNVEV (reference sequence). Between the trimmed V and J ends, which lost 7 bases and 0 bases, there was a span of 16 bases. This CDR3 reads CASTPNRRNSGANVLTF. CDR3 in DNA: TGTGCCAGCACCCCGAACAGGCGCAACTCTGGGGCCAACGTCCTGACTTTC.

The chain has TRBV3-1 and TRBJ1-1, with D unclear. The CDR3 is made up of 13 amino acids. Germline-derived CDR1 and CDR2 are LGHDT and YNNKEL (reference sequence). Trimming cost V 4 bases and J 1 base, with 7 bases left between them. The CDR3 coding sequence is TGTGCCAGCAGCCCGGCATCGAACACTGAAGCTTTCTTT. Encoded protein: CASSPASNTEAFF.